A single sample is the source of the 4 T cell receptor beta chains below, sequenced in a study of blood T cell repertoires in COVID-19. TCRdb's copy holds only in-frame clones and misses some; the assay was immunoSEQ multiplex PCR. The sample holds roughly 120,000 clones, 75% to 90% seen once. Sequencing was carried out using peripheral blood. These receptors all come from a human donor in a cohort sampled during active COVID-19.

The rearrangement uses TRBV13 and TRBJ2-7; 9 bases are a match to TRBD1. The V gene end was trimmed by 5 bases and the J gene end by 7 bases; junction bases not matched to a gene: 9. Germline CDR1 PRHDT, CDR2 FYEKMQ (reference sequence). This CDR3 has 14 amino acids. The CDR3 sequence is CASSHTRTGVEQYF. The DNA for the CDR3 is TGTGCCAGCAGCCATACCAGGACAGGGGTTGAGCAGTACTTC.

This clone turned up a few times. V gene TRBV19 combines with J gene TRBJ1-4, with D maybe TRBD1 (5 bases). The germline V and J ends were trimmed by 3 bases and 0 bases, with 8 bases remaining between them. Germline assignment: CDR1 LNHDA and CDR2 SQIVND (reference sequence). The CDR3 covers 15 residues. The CDR3 is CASSMSGPTNEKLFF. CDR3 nucleotides: TGTGCCAGTAGTATGTCAGGGCCAACTAATGAAAAACTGTTTTTT.

In nucleotides, the CDR3 is TGTGCCAGCACCCCCCGCGGGAGGGCCTTCGAGCAGTACTTC. Protein: CASTPRGRAFEQYF. V and J are TRBV6-2 or TRBV6-3 and TRBJ2-7; 9 bases align to TRBD2. From germline, CDR1 is MNHEY and CDR2 SVGEGT. The CDR3 totals 14 residues. Trimming cost V 7 bases and J 6 bases; bases outside gene matches: 10.

The chain recombines TRBV6-5 with TRBJ1-1, with 8 positions matching TRBD1. Trimming removed 5 bases from V and 0 bases from J; junction bases left unmatched: 5. The CDR3 length is 15 residues. Germline loops: CDR1 MNHEY, CDR2 SVGAGI. This CDR3 reads CASSQEGQVNTEAFF. The CDR3 DNA is TGTGCCAGCAGTCAGGAGGGACAGGTGAACACTGAAGCTTTCTTT.